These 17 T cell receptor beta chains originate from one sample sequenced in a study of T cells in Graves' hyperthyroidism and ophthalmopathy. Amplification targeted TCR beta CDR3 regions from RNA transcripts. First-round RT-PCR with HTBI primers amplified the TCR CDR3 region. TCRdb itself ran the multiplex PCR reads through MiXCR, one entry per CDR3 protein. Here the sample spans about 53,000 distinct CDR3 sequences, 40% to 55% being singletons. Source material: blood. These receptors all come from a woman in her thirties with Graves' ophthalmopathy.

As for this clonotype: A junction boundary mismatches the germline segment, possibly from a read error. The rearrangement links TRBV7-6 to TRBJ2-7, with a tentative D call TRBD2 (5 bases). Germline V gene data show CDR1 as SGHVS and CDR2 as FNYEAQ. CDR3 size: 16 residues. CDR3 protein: CASSFEAEPYTGELYF. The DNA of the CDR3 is TGTGCCAGCAGCTTTGAGGCGGAGCCGTACACCGGGGAGCTGTACTTC.

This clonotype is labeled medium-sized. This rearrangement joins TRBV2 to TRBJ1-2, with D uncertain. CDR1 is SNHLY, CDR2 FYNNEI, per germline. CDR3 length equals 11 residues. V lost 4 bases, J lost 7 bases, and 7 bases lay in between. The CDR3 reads CASSVLIGYTF. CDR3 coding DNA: TGTGCCAGCAGTGTATTAATTGGCTACACCTTC.

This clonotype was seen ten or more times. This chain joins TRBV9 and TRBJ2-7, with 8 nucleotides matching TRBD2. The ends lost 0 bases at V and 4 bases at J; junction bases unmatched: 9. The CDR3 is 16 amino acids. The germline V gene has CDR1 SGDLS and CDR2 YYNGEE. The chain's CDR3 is CASSVGGSGAPYEQYF. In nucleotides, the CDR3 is TGTGCCAGCAGCGTAGGCGGTAGCGGGGCTCCATACGAGCAGTACTTC.

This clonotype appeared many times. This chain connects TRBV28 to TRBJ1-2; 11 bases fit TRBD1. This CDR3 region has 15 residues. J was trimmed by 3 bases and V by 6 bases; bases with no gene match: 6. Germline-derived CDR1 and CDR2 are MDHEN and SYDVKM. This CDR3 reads CASSQGTGGHYGYTF. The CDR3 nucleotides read TGTGCCAGCAGCCAAGGGACAGGGGGACACTATGGCTACACCTTC.

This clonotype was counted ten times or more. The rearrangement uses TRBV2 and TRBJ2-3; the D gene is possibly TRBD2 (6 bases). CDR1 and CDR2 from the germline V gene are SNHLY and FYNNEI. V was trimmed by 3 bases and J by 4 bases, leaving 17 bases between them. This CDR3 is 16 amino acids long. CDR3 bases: TGTGCCAGCAGTGATTCGGTCGGGAGTGGGGCAGATACGCAGTATTTT. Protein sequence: CASSDSVGSGADTQYF.

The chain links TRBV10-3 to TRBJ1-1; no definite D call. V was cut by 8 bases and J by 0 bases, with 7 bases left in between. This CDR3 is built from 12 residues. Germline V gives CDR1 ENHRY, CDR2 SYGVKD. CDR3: CAIGQMNTEAFF. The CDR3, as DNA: TGTGCCATCGGGCAGATGAACACTGAAGCTTTCTTT.

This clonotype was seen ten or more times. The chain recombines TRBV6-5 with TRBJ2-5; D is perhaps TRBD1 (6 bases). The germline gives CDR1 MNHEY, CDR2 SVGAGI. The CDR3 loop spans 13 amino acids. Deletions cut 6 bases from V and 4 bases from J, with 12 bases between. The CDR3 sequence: CASSSTGSETQYF. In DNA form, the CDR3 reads TGTGCCAGCAGCTCCACAGGGTCAGAGACCCAGTACTTC.

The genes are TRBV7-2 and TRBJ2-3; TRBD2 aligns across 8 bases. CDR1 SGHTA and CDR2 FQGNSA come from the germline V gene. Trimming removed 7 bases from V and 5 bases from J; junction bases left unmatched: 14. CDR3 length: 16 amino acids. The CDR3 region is CASTRAGVAVLDTQYF. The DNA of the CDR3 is TGTGCCAGCACCCGAGCGGGAGTAGCGGTCCTAGATACGCAGTATTTT.

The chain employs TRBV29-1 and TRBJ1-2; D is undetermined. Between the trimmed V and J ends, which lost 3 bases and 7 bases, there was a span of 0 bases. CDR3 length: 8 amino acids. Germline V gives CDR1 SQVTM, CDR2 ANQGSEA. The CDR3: CSVDGYTF. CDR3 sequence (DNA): TGCAGCGTTGATGGCTACACCTTC.

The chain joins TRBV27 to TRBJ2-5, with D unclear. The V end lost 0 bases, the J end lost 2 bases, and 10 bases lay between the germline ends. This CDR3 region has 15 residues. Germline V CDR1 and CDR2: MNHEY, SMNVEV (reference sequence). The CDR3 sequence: CASSLSKRGQETQYF. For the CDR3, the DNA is TGTGCCAGCAGTTTATCCAAGCGTGGGCAAGAGACCCAGTACTTC.

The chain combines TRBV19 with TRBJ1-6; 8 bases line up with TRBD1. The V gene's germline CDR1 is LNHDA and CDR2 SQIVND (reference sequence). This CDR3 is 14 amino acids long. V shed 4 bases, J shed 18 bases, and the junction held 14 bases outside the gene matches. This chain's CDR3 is CASSTWTGQFTPHF. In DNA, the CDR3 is TGTGCCAGTAGTACCTGGACAGGGCAATTCACCCCCCACTTT.

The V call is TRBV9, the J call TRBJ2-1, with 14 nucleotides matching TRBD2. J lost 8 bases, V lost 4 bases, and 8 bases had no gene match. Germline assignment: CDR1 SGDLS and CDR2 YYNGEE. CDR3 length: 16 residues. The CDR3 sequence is CASSPRGLAGADEQFF. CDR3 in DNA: TGTGCCAGCAGCCCCCGGGGACTAGCGGGAGCGGATGAGCAGTTCTTC.

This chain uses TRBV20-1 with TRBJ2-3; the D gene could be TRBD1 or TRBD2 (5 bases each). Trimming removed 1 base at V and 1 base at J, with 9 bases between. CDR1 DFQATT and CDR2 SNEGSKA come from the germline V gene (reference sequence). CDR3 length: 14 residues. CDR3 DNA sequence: TGCAGTGCTAGAGCCCCGGGACGCACAGATACGCAGTATTTT. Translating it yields CSARAPGRTDTQYF.

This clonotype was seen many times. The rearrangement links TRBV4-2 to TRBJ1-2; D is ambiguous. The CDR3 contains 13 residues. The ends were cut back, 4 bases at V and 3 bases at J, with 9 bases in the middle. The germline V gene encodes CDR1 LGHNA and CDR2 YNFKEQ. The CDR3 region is CASSRELDYGYTF. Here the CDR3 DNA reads TGTGCCAGCAGCCGGGAATTAGACTATGGCTACACCTTC.

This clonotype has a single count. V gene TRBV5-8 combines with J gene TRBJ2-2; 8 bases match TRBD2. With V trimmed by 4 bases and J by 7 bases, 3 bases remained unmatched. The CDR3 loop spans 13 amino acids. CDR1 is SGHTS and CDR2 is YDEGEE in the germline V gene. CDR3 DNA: TGTGCCAGCAGCGAGGGGACTAGCGGGGAGCTGTTTTTT. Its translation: CASSEGTSGELFF.

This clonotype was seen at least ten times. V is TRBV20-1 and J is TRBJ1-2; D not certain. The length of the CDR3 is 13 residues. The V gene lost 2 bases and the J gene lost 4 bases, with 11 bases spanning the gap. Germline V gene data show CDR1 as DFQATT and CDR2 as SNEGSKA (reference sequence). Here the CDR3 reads CSARLGHGYGYTF. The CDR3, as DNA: TGCAGTGCTAGATTGGGCCATGGCTATGGCTACACCTTC.

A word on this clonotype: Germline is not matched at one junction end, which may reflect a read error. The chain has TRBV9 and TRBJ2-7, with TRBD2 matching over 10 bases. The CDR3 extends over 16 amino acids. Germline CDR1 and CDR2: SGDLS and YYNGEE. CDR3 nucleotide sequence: TGTGCCAGCAGCGTAGAGTCTAGCGGGAGCCATTACGAGCGGTACTTC. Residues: CASSVESSGSHYERYF.